This T cell receptor (beta chain) stems from a study of blood T cells in healthy people across ages. A second PCR, run for about 6 to 11 cycles, used a sample-barcoded 5' primer plus a J-beta primer mix. TCRdb itself ran the 5' RACE reads through MiXCR, one entry per CDR3 protein. The sample contains under 750,000 distinct CDR3 sequences, less than 60% of which appear only once. CDR1 is LNHNV and CDR2 is YYDKDF in the germline V gene (reference sequence). CDR3 size: 15 residues. The V call is TRBV15, the J call TRBJ2-4; D gene uncertain. Near its end, the DNA agrees better with TRBJ2-7, so the J call may be wrong. The clonotype originates from a man older than 75 in good health. Sequenced: blood. CDR3 DNA sequence: TGTGCCACCAGCAGAGTTCGATCCCCAACCTACGAGCAGTACTTC. Its translation is CATSRVRSPTYEQYF.